What follows describes a single TCR beta chain. Using immunoSEQ multiplex PCR, the repertoire was profiled, and TCRdb retains in-frame clones only, with some absent. The sample lists 330,000 or so clones; roughly 90% were seen once. Trimming removed 4 bases from V and 1 base from J; junction bases left unmatched: 5. Germline loops: CDR1 SGHRS, CDR2 YFSETQ. This CDR3 spans 15 amino acids. This record comes from a study of blood T cell repertoires in COVID-19. Study-wide background: T cells, B-cell-depleted T cells, or PBMCs provided the cDNA or gDNA that served as material.

The source material was PBMCs or T cells enriched from blood (not recorded which). The chain uses TRBV5-1 and TRBJ1-1; 9 bases line up with TRBD1. The receptor's source is a woman younger than 45 who had recovered from COVID-19. The DNA for the CDR3 is TGCGCCAGCAGCGAAAGGACAGGGGCGAACACTGAAGCTTTCTTT. Protein product: CASSERTGANTEAFF.